By frequency in the sample, the clone carrying this TCR beta chain is medium-sized. Its target is unknown. By two-round multiplex PCR, the TCR beta CDR3 was amplified from genomic DNA. First-round PCR used primers specific to each TRBV and TRBJ gene. One entry per CDR3 protein, called by TCRdb with MiXCR from the multiplex PCR reads. The sample has about 15,000 distinct CDR3 sequences, around a third seen once. The sample originates from a study of prognosis after radiotherapy for stage I lung cancer. Notes on the study in general: Tumor specificity was not determined for the expanded TCR clones.

This specimen was PBMCs, taken before or after stereotactic body radiation therapy (not recorded which). The clonotype comes from a donor aged 50 or older with non-small cell lung cancer.

This CDR3 reads CASSLWLAGYNEQFF. In nucleotides, the CDR3 is TGTGCCAGCAGCTTATGGCTAGCGGGCTACAATGAGCAGTTCTTC. This chain links TRBV7-2 with TRBJ2-1, with 8 bases identical to TRBD2. CDR1 is SGHTA, CDR2 FQGNSA, per germline. J gave up 3 bases and V 2 bases, and 3 bases lay outside the gene matches. The CDR3 has 15 amino acids. The entire variable domain, with the rest obtained from reference TRBV7-2 and TRBJ2-1, is as follows: GAGVSQSPSNKVTEKGKDVELRCDPISGHTALYWYRQSLGQGLEFLIYFQGNSAPDKSGLPSDRFSAERTGGSVSTLTIQRTQQEDSAVYLCASSLWLAGYNEQFFGPGTRLTVL.